These 2 T cell receptor beta chains originate from one sample sequenced in a study of T cell responses to AZD1222 COVID-19 vaccine. Libraries were prepared by immunoSEQ multiplex PCR; TCRdb keeps only in-frame clonotypes and omits some of them. The sample shows more than 95,000 clones, 93% of them seen only once. The sequencing here drew on peripheral blood, taken on day 0 of AZD1222 vaccination. The receptors were sampled from an adult in good health.

The V call is TRBV5-1, the J call TRBJ1-1, with 9 positions matching TRBD1. With V trimmed by 4 bases and J by 10 bases, 11 bases remained unmatched. The CDR3 spans 14 residues. The germline CDR1 and CDR2 sequences are SGHRS and YFSETQ. The CDR3 region has the DNA TGCGCCAGCAGCGCCGGGACAGGGAGTATAAGAGCTTTCTTT. Its protein product is CASSAGTGSIRAFF.

This clone was observed once. The chain employs TRBV5-4 and TRBJ2-3, with 9 bases aligning to TRBD2. V trimming: 0 bases; J trimming: 3 bases; junction bases outside the gene matches: 2. The CDR3 is 15 amino acids. Germline V lookup: CDR1 SGHNT, CDR2 YYREEE (reference sequence). The CDR3 loop reads CASSLGLAGTDTQYF. DNA for the CDR3: TGTGCCAGCAGCTTGGGTCTAGCGGGGACAGATACGCAGTATTTT.